The rows below give T cell receptor beta chains drawn from one sample of a study of OX40 agonist ivuxolimab in advanced cancers. Libraries were prepared by immunoSEQ multiplex PCR; TCRdb keeps only in-frame clonotypes and omits some of them. The repertoire holds about 15,000 clones, roughly three quarters seen once, with 36% in the top ten. The starting material was CD4+ or CD8+ T cells sorted from blood, obtained in a trial of the OX40 agonist ivuxolimab. Source of these receptors: an adult with an advanced solid tumor such as melanoma, head and neck, liver or kidney cancer. CDR3s include the opening cysteine and the closing phenylalanine or tryptophan. Fields, in order: V gene, clone size, D gene, J gene, CDR3 DNA, CDR3 protein. The D gene is left open where the match is weak. Clone size appears in some rows only: once, few, many, or a class for an expanded clone.

>TRBV5-4|NA|TRBD2|TRBJ2-2
TGTGCCAGCAGCTTGGCCTCTAGCGGGAGGACTAGGAACACCGGGGAGCTGTTTTTT
CASSLASSGRTRNTGELFF
>TRBV5-1|NA|TRBD2|TRBJ2-2
TGCGCCAGCAGCTTCCGACTAGCGGGAGGGGTAACCGGGGAGCTGTTTTTT
CASSFRLAGGVTGELFF
>TRBV19|NA|NA|TRBJ2-2
TGTGCCAGTAGTTGGGGAGACGTGAACACCGGGGAGCTGTTTTTT
CASSWGDVNTGELFF
>TRBV4-1|NA|TRBD1|TRBJ2-5
TGCGCCAGCAGCCAAGTTAGGACAGGGGGCTGGGAGGAGACCCAGTACTTC
CASSQVRTGGWEETQYF
>TRBV6-1|NA|TRBD2|TRBJ2-1
TGTGCCAGCAGGCTAGCGGGAGGGTACAATGAGCAGTTCTTC
CASRLAGGYNEQFF
>TRBV7-6|NA|NA|TRBJ2-1
TGTGCCAGCAGCTTAGGAAGTTCGCATCCTTTCAATGAGCAGTTCTTC
CASSLGSSHPFNEQFF
>TRBV28|NA|TRBD2|TRBJ2-1
TGTGCCAGCAGTCGACTAGCGGGAGGACCTGAGCAGTTCTTC
CASSRLAGGPEQFF
>TRBV7-3|once|TRBD2|TRBJ2-7
TGTGCCAGCAGCCCAGATAGCGGGAGAGCCTACGGGCAGTACTTC
CASSPDSGRAYGQYF
>TRBV7-9|few|NA|TRBJ1-2
TGTGCCAGCAGCTACACGGACGGAAGAGACGCACTATATGGCTACACCTTC
CASSYTDGRDALYGYTF
>TRBV7-8|few|TRBD1|TRBJ2-7
TGTGCCAGCAGCCCCCCCCGGACAGGGGGCTTGGACGAGCAGTACTTC
CASSPPRTGGLDEQYF
>TRBV27|once|TRBD2|TRBJ2-1
TGTGCCAGCAGTTTATCGATAGCGGGAGTTTATAATGAGCAGTTCTTC
CASSLSIAGVYNEQFF
>TRBV30|once|NA|TRBJ2-7
TGTGCCTGGAGTGTCGCAGGGTCCGAGCAGTACTTC
CAWSVAGSEQYF
>TRBV2|NA|TRBD1|TRBJ1-2
TGTGCCAGCAATTTTGAGGGGGCCACCTATGGCTACACCTTC
CASNFEGATYGYTF
>TRBV11-2|once|TRBD2|TRBJ2-5
TGTGCCAGCAGCTCCCCTTTTTTGTCTAGCGGAGAGTACCAAGAGACCCAGTACTTC
CASSSPFLSSGEYQETQYF
>TRBV10-3|NA|NA|TRBJ1-5
TGTGCCATCAGTGACCCGGGGACTGAAAGCAATCAGCCCCAGCATTTT
CAISDPGTESNQPQHF
>TRBV25-1|NA|TRBD1|TRBJ2-1
TGTGCCAGCAGGACAGGGTACAATGAGCAGTTCTTC
CASRTGYNEQFF
>TRBV5-1|few|TRBD2|TRBJ2-7
TGCGCCAGCAGCTTGGCTAGCGGGCCCTCCGAGCAGTACTTC
CASSLASGPSEQYF
>TRBV27|NA|TRBD1|TRBJ1-2
TGTGCCAGCAGTCTGTCAGGGGGTGACTATGGCTACACCTTC
CASSLSGGDYGYTF
>TRBV7-9|NA|NA|TRBJ1-2
TGTGCCAGCAGCTTCCCTCGACAGGTTGCCTATGGCTACACCTTC
CASSFPRQVAYGYTF
>TRBV7-2|NA|TRBD1|TRBJ2-5
TGTGCCAGCAGCTCGACAGGGGATAAAGAGACCCAGTACTTC
CASSSTGDKETQYF
>TRBV7-9|NA|TRBD1|TRBJ2-2
TGTGCCAGCTTCCCTCCCCGGGACAGGGGTCCCGGGGAGCTGTTTTTT
CASFPPRDRGPGELFF
>TRBV5-1|NA|NA|TRBJ1-1
TGCGCCAGCAGCTTAAACCTGATGGACACATTTGGGGCTTTCTTT
CASSLNLMDTFGAFF